A single sample is the source of the 24 T cell receptor beta chains below, sequenced in a study of memory CD4+ T cells and cytomegalovirus serostatus. Single viable CD3+CD4+CD8-CD45RO+ cells were sorted as the memory CD4+ T cells. Assay used: immunoSEQ multiplex PCR; TCRdb lists only in-frame clones, some missing. The profile covers some 47,000 clones, with about 78% appearing a single time and 0.77% taken by the ten largest. The sample was memory CD4+ T cells from blood. The receptors were sampled from an adult in good health and CMV-seronegative.

The chain employs TRBV18 and TRBJ1-2, with TRBD1 matching over 7 bases. The V gene's germline CDR1 is KGHSH and CDR2 LQKENI. The CDR3 sequence is 14 residues long. The CDR3 coding sequence is TGTGCTACTACAGGGGAGGCTAATAACTATGGCTACACCTTC. Encoded protein: CATTGEANNYGYTF.

This chain uses TRBV10-1 with TRBJ1-2; TRBD1 is a possible D gene (6 bases). V lost 0 bases and J lost 4, with 9 bases in between. CDR1 WNHNN and CDR2 SYGVQD come from the germline V gene (reference sequence). This CDR3 has 14 residues. The CDR3: CASSESTGTYGYTF. Here the CDR3 DNA reads TGCGCCAGCAGTGAGTCAACAGGGACCTATGGCTACACCTTC.

Concerning this clone itself: The same CDR3 also results from other DNA sequences found in this sample. The rearrangement joins TRBV28 to TRBJ2-5; tentatively, D is TRBD2 (6 bases). This CDR3 has 12 amino acids. Looked up from germline, CDR1 is MDHEN and CDR2 is SYDVKM. V was trimmed by 2 bases and J by 5 bases, leaving 6 bases between them. CDR3 protein: CASSLRGETQYF. DNA for the CDR3: TGTGCCAGCAGTTTACGGGGGGAGACCCAGTACTTC.

V usage is TRBV28 and J usage is TRBJ2-5; the match to TRBD1 covers 8 bases. The CDR3 is made up of 14 amino acids. Per germline, CDR1 MDHEN and CDR2 SYDVKM. Unmatched junction bases numbered 1, after V lost 4 bases and J lost 0 bases. For the CDR3, the DNA is TGTGCCAGCAGTTCGGACAGGGACCAAGAGACCCAGTACTTC. Translating it yields CASSSDRDQETQYF.

This chain connects TRBV6-5 to TRBJ1-5; D remains unclear. The CDR3 contains 14 residues. Germline CDR1 reads MNHEY; CDR2 reads SVGAGI. V lost 6 bases, J lost 3 bases, and 12 bases lay in between. The CDR3 nucleotides are TGTGCCAGCAGCGGGATCGGCTTCAATCAGCCCCAGCATTTT. Translation: CASSGIGFNQPQHF.

The gene calls are TRBV6-1 and TRBJ1-1; 7 nucleotides agree with TRBD1. V lost 3 bases and J lost 5; bases outside the gene matches: 9. The CDR3 extends over 15 amino acids. Germline loops: CDR1 MNHNS, CDR2 SASEGT. CDR3: CASSEWGTVGTEAFF. CDR3 nucleotide sequence: TGTGCCAGCAGTGAGTGGGGGACAGTTGGGACTGAAGCTTTCTTT.

This chain uses TRBV7-6 with TRBJ2-3; D unclear. V lost 1 base, J lost 2 bases, and 13 bases lay in between. The V gene's germline CDR1 is SGHVS and CDR2 FNYEAQ. The CDR3 length is 16 residues. This chain's CDR3 is CASSLVGGVYTDTQYF. The CDR3 nucleotides read TGTGCCAGCAGCTTAGTCGGCGGAGTTTACACAGATACGCAGTATTTT. Looking up the rest from reference TRBV7-6 and TRBJ2-3 gives the full variable domain: GAGVSQSPRYKVTKRGQDVALRCDPISGHVSLYWYRQALGQGPEFLTYFNYEAQQDKSGLPNDRFSAERPEGSISTLTIQRTEQRDSAMYRCASSLVGGVYTDTQYFGPGTRLTVL.

The rearrangement uses TRBV5-1 and TRBJ2-2, with D unclear. CDR1 and CDR2 from the germline V gene are SGHRS and YFSETQ. Between the trimmed V and J ends, which lost 6 bases and 4 bases, there was a span of 10 bases. This CDR3 is 13 amino acids long. The CDR3 DNA is TGCGCCAGCACCTCCCTGAGCACCGGGGAGCTGTTTTTT. This codes for CASTSLSTGELFF.

V usage is TRBV11-2 and J usage is TRBJ1-2; perhaps TRBD1 as D (5 bases). The ends were cut back, 5 bases at V and 4 bases at J, with 8 bases in the middle. CDR3 length equals 12 residues. CDR1 is SGHAT, CDR2 FQNNGV, per germline. CDR3 region: CASSLGTYGYTF. CDR3 nucleotides: TGTGCCAGCAGCCTGGGGACCTATGGCTACACCTTC.

The rearrangement uses TRBV19 and TRBJ1-1; no definite D call. This CDR3 comprises 15 residues. V shed 10 bases and J shed 3 bases, with 21 bases lying between them. CDR1 is LNHDA, CDR2 SQIVND, per germline (reference sequence). The CDR3 protein is CATTLGRMAHTEAFF. The CDR3 bases are TGTGCCACCACTCTAGGGCGGATGGCGCACACTGAAGCTTTCTTT.

The CDR3 region has the DNA TGTGCCAGCAGTTACGGCGTCCGGAGTAACTATGGCTACACCTTC. It is translated as CASSYGVRSNYGYTF. J is TRBJ1-2 and V is TRBV6-6; D is undetermined. CDR1 and CDR2 from the germline V gene are MNHNY and SVGAGI (reference sequence). V was clipped by 2 bases and J by 1 base, with 11 bases between them. The CDR3 spans 15 residues.

Written as DNA, the CDR3 is TGTGCCAGCAGCACACGGACAGGGACTAATGAAAAACTGTTTTTT. Its translation: CASSTRTGTNEKLFF. V and J are TRBV5-8 and TRBJ1-4; the match to TRBD1 covers 8 bases. The germline CDR1 and CDR2 sequences are SGHTS and YDEGEE. With 4 bases clipped from V and 2 bases from J, the junction kept 4 bases outside the gene matches. The CDR3 is made up of 15 amino acids.

In its sample, this clone was seen once. The V call is TRBV7-8, the J call TRBJ1-2, with 7 bases lining up with TRBD1. From germline, CDR1 is SGHVS and CDR2 FQNEAQ. V trimming: 5 bases; J trimming: 0 bases; junction bases outside the gene matches: 9. The CDR3 totals 16 residues. The CDR3 reads CASSPHRQGSNYGYTF. The DNA for the CDR3 is TGTGCCAGCAGCCCGCACAGACAGGGCTCTAACTATGGCTACACCTTC. The full variable domain, completed using reference TRBV7-8 and TRBJ1-2, is GAGVSQSPRYKVAKRGQDVALRCDPISGHVSLFWYQQALGQGPEFLTYFQNEAQLDKSGLPSDRFFAERPEGSVSTLKIQRTQQEDSAVYLCASSPHRQGSNYGYTFGSGTRLTVV.

This clone was recorded only once. This chain joins TRBV5-5 and TRBJ1-2, with 9 nucleotides matching TRBD1. The V and J ends lost 1 base and 4 bases, in that order; junction bases with no gene match: 8. This CDR3 has 16 residues. Germline V gene data show CDR1 as SGHKS and CDR2 as YYEKEE (reference sequence). Written as DNA, the CDR3 is TGTGCCAGCAGCTTGTCGGCCGTGGACAGGGGCTATGGCTACACCTTC. It translates to CASSLSAVDRGYGYTF.

This chain connects TRBV5-1 to TRBJ2-5; no reliable D call. V dropped 0 bases and J dropped 3 bases, with 9 bases sitting between them. Germline-derived CDR1 and CDR2 are SGHRS and YFSETQ. This CDR3 contains 14 residues. The CDR3: CASSLGSIEETQYF. CDR3 in DNA: TGCGCCAGCAGCTTGGGGTCCATCGAAGAGACCCAGTACTTC.

The chain has TRBV5-4 and TRBJ2-1; D is perhaps TRBD1 (5 bases). The germline V and J ends were trimmed by 2 bases and 8 bases, with 11 bases remaining between them. The germline V gene has CDR1 SGHNT and CDR2 YYREEE (reference sequence). The CDR3 has 13 amino acids. Here the CDR3 reads CASSFPDRYEQFF. The CDR3 bases are TGTGCCAGCAGCTTCCCCGACAGATATGAGCAGTTCTTC.

In this sample, this clone turned up a few times. J is TRBJ2-3 and V is TRBV7-3; D unresolved. The V end was cut by 4 bases, the J end by 0 bases, with 5 bases between. The CDR3 length is 13 residues. The germline CDR1 and CDR2 sequences are SGHTA and FQGTGA. The CDR3 DNA reads TGTGCCAGCAGCTCTCACAGCACAGATACGCAGTATTTT. It yields the protein CASSSHSTDTQYF.

The J gene is TRBJ1-2, the V gene TRBV28, with 9 bases lining up with TRBD1. With 6 bases clipped from V and 5 bases from J, the junction kept 10 bases outside the gene matches. This CDR3 region has 15 residues. Germline V gene sequence: CDR1 MDHEN, CDR2 SYDVKM. The chain's CDR3 is CASSPQVGTGYGYTF. The CDR3 nucleotides read TGTGCCAGCAGCCCTCAGGTTGGGACAGGGTATGGCTACACCTTC.

This clone was seen a few times. The chain recombines TRBV7-6 with TRBJ2-6, with a possible D match to TRBD1 (6 bases). The V end lost 5 bases, the J end lost 1 base, and 9 bases lay between the germline ends. This CDR3 has 15 residues. Per the germline V gene, CDR1 is SGHVS and CDR2 is FNYEAQ. CDR3 protein: CASSRTGSGANVLTF. The CDR3 coding sequence is TGTGCCAGCAGCCGAACAGGGTCTGGGGCCAACGTCCTGACTTTC. Complete variable domain (other parts from reference TRBV7-6 and TRBJ2-6): GAGVSQSPRYKVTKRGQDVALRCDPISGHVSLYWYRQALGQGPEFLTYFNYEAQQDKSGLPNDRFSAERPEGSISTLTIQRTEQRDSAMYRCASSRTGSGANVLTFGAGSRLTVL.

The V call is TRBV5-4, the J call TRBJ2-1; the match to TRBD2 covers 7 bases. The CDR3 has 14 residues. Germline V gene lookup returns CDR1 SGHNT and CDR2 YYREEE (reference sequence). J gave up 10 bases and V 0 bases, and 7 bases lay outside the gene matches. The CDR3 protein is CASSLVERGREQFF. For the CDR3, the DNA is TGTGCCAGCAGCTTGGTAGAGCGGGGAAGGGAGCAGTTCTTC.

This clone was detected once. V gene TRBV6-5 combines with J gene TRBJ1-1, with a tentative D call TRBD1 (6 bases). This CDR3 region has 14 residues. Germline loops: CDR1 MNHEY, CDR2 SVGAGI. The ends were cut back, 4 bases at V and 6 bases at J, with 15 bases in the middle. CDR3 sequence: CASSSLGGSPEAFF. DNA of the CDR3: TGTGCCAGCAGTTCTCTGGGGGGCAGTCCTGAAGCTTTCTTT.

The rearrangement links TRBV6-6 to TRBJ2-7, with D perhaps matching TRBD2 (6 bases). CDR3 length: 13 amino acids. The germline V gene has CDR1 MNHNY and CDR2 SVGAGI (reference sequence). V was clipped by 7 bases and J by 7 bases, with 17 bases between them. CDR3 DNA: TGTGCCAGCAACGAACCCCTGGGGGGTGAGCAGTACTTC. Its translation is CASNEPLGGEQYF.

J is TRBJ1-5 and V is TRBV6-5; D is unclear. V gave up 5 bases and J gave up 0 bases, with 11 bases separating them. Germline V lookup: CDR1 MNHEY, CDR2 SVGAGI. CDR3 size: 15 residues. Here the CDR3 DNA reads TGTGCCAGCAGTCCCGGGCAGAGTAGCAATCAGCCCCAGCATTTT. Translating it yields CASSPGQSSNQPQHF.

This sequence joins TRBV30 and TRBJ1-6; TRBD1 matches at 10 bases. Germline V gene lookup returns CDR1 GTSNPN and CDR2 SVGIG (reference sequence). V was clipped by 2 bases and J by 0 bases; unmatched bases: 13. CDR3 size: 20 residues. CDR3 bases: TGTGCCTGGAGTCCCTCCGGGACAGGGGTCTCCAGCTCCTATAATTCACCCCTCCACTTT. This codes for CAWSPSGTGVSSSYNSPLHF.